What follows is one T cell receptor beta chain and its context. Its antigen is still unknown. Nothing much larger sits one base from this clone, and base qualities are not available. This sample stems from a study of beta chain features in type 1 diabetes (dated by TCRdb to 2016 to 2019). Context from the whole study: Mean age, gender distribution, total cell number and subset yield were not different between patients and healthy donors. A total of around 100 million sorted cells were examined across all samples, and RNA yield correlated strongly with the number of cells per subset. In the study, recently diagnosed type 1 diabetes patients and matched healthy donors were compared on the TCRB repertoires of their sorted circulating CD4+ T cell subsets. Regulatory and stem cell-like memory subsets were obtained from only 8 patients and roughly 8 healthy donors, while naive and central memory subsets were obtained from all 30 or so donors.

The entire isolated RNA was reverse transcribed using the High Capacity cDNA Reverse Transcription Kit, and thus expressed TCRB transcripts were sequenced. Deep immunoSEQ sequencing was performed on naive, central memory and regulatory T cell samples, with an average of about 3.6 million total reads per sample. After sorted cells were lysed in RLT buffer, RNA was extracted with DNase-treated RNeasy Micro or Mini kits, with the choice depending on cell number. To prevent cross-contamination, every cell subset was processed on its own, while patient and healthy donor samples were processed together. The immunoSEQ multiplex PCR was used to amplify TCRB sequences from cDNA, generating 87-bp fragments that spanned the CDR3 region. The amplicons were sequenced using the Illumina HiSeq platform. The authors' analysis ran thus. Synthetic template baselines were used to correct PCR bias computationally, reads within Hamming distance 2 were collapsed together, and singletons that could not be merged were discarded. Reads were aligned to IMGT to assign V, D and J genes, CDR3 length, and insertions or deletions at six rearrangement sites. Within each subset, clonotype counts were normalized to sorted cell number, and only after that were true diversity and Gini coefficients computed with the tcR R package. The overlap coefficient, calculated on TCRB nucleotide sequences, was used to measure repertoire sharing. TCRdb carries this immuneACCESS record with in-frame sequences only. Its versions omit some clonotypes, under half of them owing to an unresolved V gene in the studies checked, with the rest unexplained. V and J calls and clone size are those listed in that table; D and trimming were worked out from the DNA. The sample profile shows about 140,000 clones; 6.9% of them were found once. Clones ranked in the top ten supply 1.1% to 1.5% of the sample.

The study at large found these results: Because cDNA was sequenced instead of genomic DNA, highly expressing activated cells could be over-represented, though the groups showed no difference in activation or CD3 levels. Patients with type 1 diabetes made fewer insertions and deleted more nucleotides at VDJ recombination sites, implying thymic rearrangement abnormalities. In all four CD4+ subsets, TCRB CDR3 length was moderately but significantly shorter in type 1 diabetes patients. Only small numbers of individuals were included in the HLA sub-analyses, which left unresolved whether HLA type had any influence on TCRB rearrangement. PCR might favor shorter templates, but patient and control samples were amplified and corrected together, so any skew would affect both groups equally. The naive, central memory and regulatory TCRB repertoires appeared to resemble one another more closely among patients than among healthy donors.

Each donor gave one peripheral blood draw, roughly 110 mL on average, collected into heparinised tubes. Using a panel that included CD45RO, CCR7, CD25, CD127, CD95 and CD27, naive, central memory, regulatory and stem cell-like memory CD4+ T cells were sorted on a BD FACSAria II. Purity was above 95% for every sorted population. PBMCs were separated immediately by Lymphoprep density gradient centrifugation and were stained directly, without being cultured. So that batch effects would be minimized, each experiment stained and sorted samples in pairs, pairing one healthy donor with one patient. CDR1 and CDR2 are drawn from the germline V gene: MDHEN, SYDVKM. At the junction V is shortened by 6 bases and J by 4 bases, with 28 bases in between. The CDR3 measures 18 amino acids from cysteine to phenylalanine. Of all the DNA, just the CDR3 is kept, 54 bases in frame from base 1.

The V gene is TRBV28 and the J gene is TRBJ2-7, with TRBD1 as a weak D call on 5 bases. The clonotype was recovered from a woman younger than 45 in good health. Sequenced sample: central memory CD4+ T cells from blood. CDR3 protein: CASRPDSQVPIRRYEQYF. The bases read TGTGCCAGCAGACCCGACAGCCAAGTACCAATCAGACGTTACGAGCAGTACTTC.